This passage covers 32 T cell receptor beta chains from one sample sequenced in a study of fetal regulatory T cell absence and autoimmunity. Sequencing was performed with immunoSEQ multiplex PCR; in TCRdb, only in-frame clones are kept and a portion is missing. The data show approximately 46,000 clones, with about 86% seen just once and 0.41% held by the top ten. Sequencing was done on a sample of cord blood. The receptors derive from a newborn boy with IPEX syndrome.

This clone was seen a single time. This chain joins TRBV2 and TRBJ2-3; either TRBD1 or TRBD2 may fit D (6 bases each). The CDR3 has 13 amino acids. Trimming shortened V by 6 bases and J by 4 bases, and 11 bases separated the two germline ends. The germline CDR1 and CDR2 sequences are SNHLY and FYNNEI. CDR3 region: CASRTRGADTQYF. The CDR3 DNA sequence: TGTGCCAGCAGGACAAGGGGGGCAGATACGCAGTATTTT. Combining the CDR3 with reference TRBV2 and TRBJ2-3 gives the whole variable domain EPEVTQTPSHQVTQMGQEVILRCVPISNHLYFYWYRQILGQKVEFLVSFYNNEISEKSEIFDDQFSVERPDGSNFTLKIRSTKLEDSAMYFCASRTRGADTQYFGPGTRLTVL.

This chain connects TRBV4-1 to TRBJ2-2; possible D gene TRBD2, 6 bases. This CDR3 is 14 amino acids long. The V end lost 1 base, the J end lost 7 bases, and 10 bases lay between the germline ends. Germline V lookup: CDR1 MGHRA, CDR2 YSYEKL. CDR3 in amino acids: CASSQGWGGGELFF. DNA for the CDR3: TGCGCCAGCAGCCAAGGGTGGGGAGGCGGGGAGCTGTTTTTT.

The chain couples TRBV4-3 to TRBJ2-3; TRBD2 matches 11 bases. CDR3 length: 18 residues. J lost 5 bases, V lost 4 bases, and 14 bases had no gene match. Germline values: CDR1 LGHNA, CDR2 YSLEER. CDR3 DNA: TGCGCCAGCAGCCCGAAGAGTTATAGCGGGGGGGCCTTAGATACGCAGTATTTT. It codes for CASSPKSYSGGALDTQYF.

This chain connects TRBV18 to TRBJ2-3; 8 bases agree with TRBD1. CDR3 length: 16 amino acids. Germline lookup yields CDR1 KGHSH and CDR2 LQKENI. V dropped 2 bases and J dropped 3; count of bases not matched to a gene: 7. The CDR3 sequence: CASSPSGQGWTDTQYF. The CDR3 DNA follows: TGTGCCAGCTCACCATCTGGACAGGGTTGGACAGATACGCAGTATTTT.

This clone was seen a handful of times. The V and J genes are TRBV20-1 and TRBJ1-1; D is ambiguous. This CDR3 contains 8 residues. Trimming took 6 bases from V and 7 from J, leaving 3 bases between them. Per the germline V gene, CDR1 is DFQATT and CDR2 is SNEGSKA (reference sequence). This CDR3 is CSADEAFF. CDR3 in DNA: TGCAGTGCGGATGAAGCTTTCTTT.

CDR3 region: CASSQPGHGVTLHF. The DNA of the CDR3 is TGCGCCAGCAGCCAACCCGGACACGGTGTCACCCTCCACTTT. The V gene is TRBV4-1, the J gene TRBJ1-6; D is perhaps TRBD1 (5 bases). The CDR3 covers 14 residues. Deletions cut 2 bases from V and 14 bases from J, with 16 bases between. Germline assignment: CDR1 MGHRA and CDR2 YSYEKL.

The J gene is TRBJ1-1, the V gene TRBV7-9, with a weak D call TRBD1 (5 bases). Trimming left V 2 bases short and J 1 base short, with 5 bases between. Germline CDR1 SEHNR, CDR2 FQNEAQ (reference sequence). The CDR3 has 13 amino acids. CDR3 in amino acids: CASSLQGNTEAFF. DNA of the CDR3: TGTGCCAGCAGCTTACAGGGGAACACTGAAGCTTTCTTT.

The chain uses TRBV4-2 and TRBJ2-2, with 8 bases fitting TRBD1. The CDR3 covers 15 residues. J lost 4 bases, V lost 3 bases, and 4 bases had no gene match. Germline CDR1 and CDR2: LGHNA and YNFKEQ. Written as DNA, the CDR3 is TGTGCCAGCAGCCAGCAAACAGGGGGCACCGGGGAGCTGTTTTTT. This translates into CASSQQTGGTGELFF.

The chain employs TRBV5-5 and TRBJ1-6; D is possibly TRBD1 (5 bases). The ends were cut back, 7 bases at V and 0 bases at J, with 20 bases in the middle. Germline V gene lookup returns CDR1 SGHKS and CDR2 YYEKEE (reference sequence). The CDR3 is made up of 18 amino acids. The chain's CDR3 is CASPQPATESSYNSPLHF. CDR3 coding DNA: TGTGCCAGCCCCCAGCCGGCGACAGAGAGCTCCTATAATTCACCCCTCCACTTT. Filled out from reference TRBV5-5 and TRBJ1-6, the complete variable domain reads DAGVTQSPTHLIKTRGQQVTLRCSPISGHKSVSWYQQVLGQGPQFIFQYYEKEERGRGNFPDRFSARQFPNYSSELNVNALLLGDSALYLCASPQPATESSYNSPLHFGNGTRLTVT.

V gene TRBV4-3 combines with J gene TRBJ2-7; D is ambiguous. V dropped 1 base and J dropped 1 base, with 11 bases sitting between them. Germline V gene data show CDR1 as LGHNA and CDR2 as YSLEER. The length of the CDR3 is 15 residues. The CDR3 nucleotides are TGCGCCAGCAGCCAAGGGGCAGGTTATTCCTACGAGCAGTACTTC. It is translated as CASSQGAGYSYEQYF.

A few counts support this clone. V and J are TRBV9 and TRBJ1-2, with a possible D match to TRBD1 (6 bases). Trimming shortened V by 5 bases and J by 4 bases, and 9 bases separated the two germline ends. Germline V lookup: CDR1 SGDLS, CDR2 YYNGEE. This CDR3 comprises 12 residues. The CDR3 DNA follows: TGTGCCAGCAGACAGGGACCCTATGGCTACACCTTC. This gives the protein CASRQGPYGYTF.

The count of this clone is one. The CDR3 bases are TGTGCCTGGAGCCCGGGACAGGGAGGGGAGACCCAGTACTTC. Residues: CAWSPGQGGETQYF. The genes are TRBV30 and TRBJ2-5; 9 nucleotides line up with TRBD1. The CDR3 totals 14 residues. Germline CDR1 is GTSNPN and CDR2 is SVGIG (reference sequence). With V trimmed by 3 bases and J by 5 bases, 7 bases remained unmatched.

Turning to this clone: One end of the junction does not line up with germline, which may come from a read error. Distinct nucleotide sequences in the sample also encode this CDR3. The chain uses TRBV7-7 and TRBJ2-1; D not certain. This CDR3 has 13 residues. Germline V lookup: CDR1 SSHAT, CDR2 FNYEAQ (reference sequence). The CDR3 reads CASSLDHYNEQFF. Here the CDR3 DNA reads TGTGCCAGCAGCTTAGACCACTACAATGAGCAATTCTTC.

This clone was counted a few times. This rearrangement joins TRBV5-4 to TRBJ2-3; 8 positions agree with TRBD2. There are 14 residues in the CDR3. Unmatched junction bases numbered 5, after V lost 5 bases and J lost 3 bases. CDR1 and CDR2 (germline): SGHNT, YYREEE (reference sequence). The CDR3 loop is CASSAVAGTDTQYF. The CDR3 DNA reads as TGTGCCAGCAGTGCGGTAGCGGGGACAGATACGCAGTATTTT.

The chain carries TRBV6-8 and TRBJ2-1; 12 bases fit TRBD2. With V trimmed by 5 bases and J by 7 bases, 9 bases remained unmatched. Germline V gives CDR1 MNHGY, CDR2 SAAAGT. The CDR3 contains 16 residues. CDR3 loop: CASSIRLAGDLNEQFF. The CDR3 bases are TGTGCCAGCAGTATAAGACTAGCGGGAGATTTGAATGAGCAGTTCTTC.

There are a few counts of this clone. The V call is TRBV11-3, the J call TRBJ1-1; D is unclear. Trimming took off 4 bases at V and 5 bases at J, with 14 bases between the two ends. Germline V gene sequence: CDR1 SGHNT, CDR2 YENEEA. The CDR3 loop spans 14 amino acids. CDR3 loop: CASSSGLQETEAFF. Written as DNA, the CDR3 is TGTGCCAGCAGCTCAGGACTGCAGGAGACTGAAGCTTTCTTT.

V usage is TRBV5-6 and J usage is TRBJ2-1; TRBD2 matches 9 bases. Per the germline V gene, CDR1 is SGHDT and CDR2 is YYEEEE. This CDR3 is 15 amino acids long. The V gene end was trimmed by 2 bases and the J gene end by 12 bases; junction bases not matched to a gene: 12. Written as DNA, the CDR3 is TGTGCCAGCAGCTTTTTAGCGGGAGCCCTAGGCGGGCAGTTCTTC. Its protein is CASSFLAGALGGQFF.

In nucleotides, the CDR3 is TGTGCCAGCAGCCGAGGGGGGGGCGATCAGCCCCAGCATTTT. Its translation: CASSRGGGDQPQHF. This rearrangement joins TRBV7-2 to TRBJ1-5; D may be TRBD1 (6 bases). The CDR3 extends over 14 amino acids. Deletions cut 5 bases from V and 5 bases from J, with 13 bases between. Germline assignment: CDR1 SGHTA and CDR2 FQGNSA.

The chain is built from TRBV5-5 and TRBJ2-1, with D perhaps matching TRBD1 (5 bases). The CDR3 consists of 15 residues. Germline CDR1 reads SGHKS; CDR2 reads YYEKEE (reference sequence). The V gene lost 3 bases and the J gene lost 8 bases, with 18 bases spanning the gap. The CDR3 protein is CASSSIGVLGDEQFF. Here the CDR3 DNA reads TGTGCCAGCAGCTCGATAGGGGTGTTAGGCGATGAGCAGTTCTTC.

The V call is TRBV4-2, the J call TRBJ2-2; 10 bases fit TRBD2. Trimming took 0 bases from V and 4 from J; bases not matched to a gene: 14. This CDR3 has 20 amino acids. Germline V gene sequence: CDR1 LGHNA, CDR2 YNFKEQ. CDR3 bases: TGTGCCAGCAGCCAAGATAGCGTCCAAGCGGGGGGGCTTGGCACCGGGGAGCTGTTTTTT. This codes for CASSQDSVQAGGLGTGELFF.

The chain combines TRBV5-5 with TRBJ1-4, with a weak D call TRBD1 (6 bases). CDR3 length: 15 amino acids. The V end lost 4 bases, the J end lost 3 bases, and 13 bases lay between the germline ends. Germline V gene lookup returns CDR1 SGHKS and CDR2 YYEKEE (reference sequence). The CDR3 region is CASSAGQFPNEKLFF. DNA of the CDR3: TGTGCCAGCAGCGCCGGACAGTTTCCTAATGAAAAACTGTTTTTT. Variable domain in full (rest from reference TRBV5-5 and TRBJ1-4): DAGVTQSPTHLIKTRGQQVTLRCSPISGHKSVSWYQQVLGQGPQFIFQYYEKEERGRGNFPDRFSARQFPNYSSELNVNALLLGDSALYLCASSAGQFPNEKLFFGSGTQLSVL.

The rearrangement joins TRBV6-5 to TRBJ2-7, with D uncertain. Trimming took 0 bases from V and 2 from J, leaving 8 bases between them. The CDR3 runs 14 residues. Germline lookup yields CDR1 MNHEY and CDR2 SVGAGI. The CDR3 DNA reads TGTGCCAGCAGTTACTCCGCCGCTGCCTACGAGCAGTACTTC. Residues: CASSYSAAAYEQYF.

J is TRBJ1-5 and V is TRBV5-6; D not resolved. CDR3 length: 12 residues. CDR1 and CDR2 from the germline V gene are SGHDT and YYEEEE. V shed 9 bases and J shed 7 bases, with 14 bases lying between them. This CDR3 reads CATLSPGQPQHF. CDR3 in DNA: TGTGCCACCCTATCACCTGGACAGCCCCAGCATTTT.

The rearrangement joins TRBV27 to TRBJ2-7; 11 nucleotides match TRBD1. The V segment lost 0 bases and the J segment 2 bases; nucleotides outside the gene matches: 0. This CDR3 has 15 residues. From germline, CDR1 is MNHEY and CDR2 SMNVEV (reference sequence). The DNA of the CDR3 is TGTGCCAGCAGTTTATCGGGACAGGGGGCCTACGAGCAGTACTTC. It encodes CASSLSGQGAYEQYF.

This chain's CDR3 is CASSGANVLTF. The CDR3 nucleotides read TGTGCCAGCAGTGGAGCCAACGTCCTGACTTTC. The genes are TRBV9 and TRBJ2-6, with D unclear. Germline CDR1 reads SGDLS; CDR2 reads YYNGEE. The CDR3 runs 11 residues. Between the trimmed V and J ends, which lost 5 bases and 7 bases, there was a span of 4 bases.

The chain combines TRBV7-9 with TRBJ1-4; the D gene is possibly TRBD1 (5 bases). The CDR3 has 17 amino acids. Germline V gene lookup returns CDR1 SEHNR and CDR2 FQNEAQ (reference sequence). Trimming shortened V by 5 bases and J by 0 bases, and 16 bases separated the two germline ends. CDR3 amino acids: CASSGRVQGATNEKLFF. In DNA, the CDR3 is TGTGCCAGCAGCGGGAGAGTTCAGGGAGCAACTAATGAAAAACTGTTTTTT.

This sequence joins TRBV6-6 and TRBJ1-5; D is undetermined. Germline V gene sequence: CDR1 MNHNY, CDR2 SVGAGI (reference sequence). CDR3 length: 16 amino acids. V shed 7 bases and J shed 7 bases, with 23 bases lying between them. The CDR3 is CASTYGVSGSSQPQHF. The CDR3 DNA reads as TGTGCCAGCACCTACGGAGTTTCTGGATCATCGCAGCCCCAGCATTTT.

The chain uses TRBV7-2 and TRBJ2-1; maybe TRBD2 (7 bases). V was shortened by 1 base and J by 4 bases, with 14 bases between the two germline ends. This CDR3 has 16 residues. Germline loops: CDR1 SGHTA, CDR2 FQGNSA. The chain's CDR3 is CASSLVGGGGYNEQFF. The CDR3 region has the DNA TGTGCCAGCAGCTTAGTTGGGGGAGGGGGGTACAATGAGCAGTTCTTC.

The chain employs TRBV18 and TRBJ2-1, with TRBD2 matching 9 bases. The CDR3 length is 16 residues. The V gene's germline CDR1 is KGHSH and CDR2 LQKENI. After removal of 3 bases from V and 7 bases from J, the junction contained 10 bases not matched to a gene. CDR3 in DNA: TGTGCCAGCTCACCGAGGGCGGGGGGGCGGTGGAATGAGCAGTTCTTC. This encodes CASSPRAGGRWNEQFF.

The rearrangement joins TRBV5-1 to TRBJ2-1; 11 nucleotides align to TRBD2. This CDR3 comprises 15 residues. The junction had 3 bases not matched to a gene; V was cut back by 4 bases and J by 3 bases. Germline CDR1 and CDR2: SGHRS and YFSETQ. The chain's CDR3 is CASSHSGRDYNEQFF. The CDR3 DNA follows: TGCGCCAGCAGCCATAGCGGGAGGGACTACAATGAGCAGTTCTTC.

This rearrangement joins TRBV7-2 to TRBJ2-5; D unclear. This CDR3 spans 14 amino acids. Germline V gene sequence: CDR1 SGHTA, CDR2 FQGNSA. The V and J ends lost 2 bases and 1 base respectively, with 8 bases between them. CDR3 amino acids: CASSLLGTQETQYF. In DNA form, the CDR3 reads TGTGCCAGCAGCTTACTAGGTACCCAAGAGACCCAGTACTTC.

The chain combines TRBV11-2 with TRBJ2-2; a possible D gene is TRBD1 (6 bases). Germline lookup yields CDR1 SGHAT and CDR2 FQNNGV. The CDR3 sequence is 12 residues long. The V end was cut by 5 bases, the J end by 6 bases, with 7 bases between. In DNA, the CDR3 is TGTGCCAGCAGCCCAGGGGCCGGGGAGCTGTTTTTT. It is translated as CASSPGAGELFF.